These 9 T cell receptor beta chains originate from one sample sequenced in a study of T cell responses to AZD1222 COVID-19 vaccine. TCRdb's copy holds only in-frame clones and misses some; the assay was immunoSEQ multiplex PCR. Of about 190,000 clones in the sample, approximately 91% were seen once. Sequencing was performed on peripheral blood, taken on day 0 of AZD1222 vaccination. The receptors stem from an adult in good health.

The V gene is TRBV6-2 or TRBV6-3, the J gene TRBJ2-3; the D gene could be TRBD1 or TRBD2 (6 bases each). Germline CDR1 and CDR2: MNHEY and SVGEGT. V was cut by 6 bases and J by 5 bases, with 21 bases left in between. This CDR3 comprises 16 residues. The CDR3, as DNA: TGTGCCAGCAGCGATCGGAGGGGGGCGCGTCAAGATACGCAGTATTTT. Translation gives CASSDRRGARQDTQYF.

CDR3 in DNA: TGCGCCAGCAGCCCCGGGACTAGCGGGGGGACCCCCTACGAGCAGTACTTC. Protein: CASSPGTSGGTPYEQYF. J is TRBJ2-7 and V is TRBV4-3; 15 positions match TRBD2. V trimming: 4 bases; J trimming: 2 bases; junction bases outside the gene matches: 6. CDR3 length: 17 amino acids. Germline CDR1 and CDR2: LGHNA and YSLEER.

The count of this clone is one. This chain connects TRBV6-2 or TRBV6-3 to TRBJ1-6; no clear D. The CDR3 sequence is 16 residues long. V lost 0 bases, J lost 9 bases, and 15 bases lay in between. The germline V gene has CDR1 MNHEY and CDR2 SVGEGT. In DNA form, the CDR3 reads TGTGCCAGCAGTTACTCTCCCTCACCTAGGATTTCACCCCTCCACTTT. Protein sequence: CASSYSPSPRISPLHF.

V is TRBV5-1 and J is TRBJ2-3; 9 nucleotides match TRBD1. The CDR3 sequence is 16 residues long. Unmatched junction bases numbered 10, after V lost 2 bases and J lost 6 bases. Germline values: CDR1 SGHRS, CDR2 YFSETQ. Written as DNA, the CDR3 is TGCGCCAGCAGCTTCTCCGGGACAGGGCTCTTGGATACGCAGTATTTT. Residues: CASSFSGTGLLDTQYF.

The chain employs TRBV4-1 and TRBJ2-1; 12 bases map to TRBD1. Trimming cost V 1 base and J 6 bases; bases outside gene matches: 7. The CDR3 is 17 amino acids. Per germline, CDR1 MGHRA and CDR2 YSYEKL. The CDR3 nucleotides read TGCGCCAGCAGCCAAGTCCCGGGACAGGGGGCCCCCAATGAGCAGTTCTTC. This encodes CASSQVPGQGAPNEQFF.

This clone has just one count. The CDR3 DNA sequence: TGTGCCAGCAGCCAAGCAAAGCAGGGAAATTCACCCCTCCACTTT. Its protein is CASSQAKQGNSPLHF. The chain carries TRBV3-1 (or the pseudogene TRBV3-2) and TRBJ1-6; D is perhaps TRBD1 (5 bases). From germline, CDR1 is LGHDT and CDR2 YNNKEL (reference sequence). The V end lost 1 base, the J end lost 7 bases, and 11 bases lay between the germline ends. This CDR3 spans 15 amino acids.

J is TRBJ1-2 and V is TRBV4-2; unclear D gene. Per germline, CDR1 LGHNA and CDR2 YNFKEQ. The CDR3 is 16 residues long. V was cut by 1 base and J by 4 bases, with 16 bases left in between. The CDR3 here is CASSQAKSGYPYGYTF. CDR3 DNA sequence: TGTGCCAGCAGCCAAGCAAAGTCGGGTTATCCCTATGGCTACACCTTC.

The genes are TRBV23-1 and TRBJ1-6; D gene ambiguous. Being an ORF, TRBV23-1 has a function that is uncertain. This CDR3 comprises 18 residues. Trimming removed 0 bases from V and 2 bases from J, with 14 bases in between. The CDR3 coding sequence is TGCGCCAGCAGTCAATCTACCTACTATTCCCCCTATAATTCACCCCTCCACTTT. Its translation is CASSQSTYYSPYNSPLHF.

The genes are TRBV19 and TRBJ2-7; D not certain. CDR1 LNHDA and CDR2 SQIVND come from the germline V gene (reference sequence). This CDR3 has 14 residues. The germline V and J ends were trimmed by 4 bases and 0 bases, with 10 bases remaining between them. The CDR3 coding sequence is TGTGCCAGTAGTAGCGGCAGGTCCTCCTACGAGCAGTACTTC. Translating gives CASSSGRSSYEQYF.